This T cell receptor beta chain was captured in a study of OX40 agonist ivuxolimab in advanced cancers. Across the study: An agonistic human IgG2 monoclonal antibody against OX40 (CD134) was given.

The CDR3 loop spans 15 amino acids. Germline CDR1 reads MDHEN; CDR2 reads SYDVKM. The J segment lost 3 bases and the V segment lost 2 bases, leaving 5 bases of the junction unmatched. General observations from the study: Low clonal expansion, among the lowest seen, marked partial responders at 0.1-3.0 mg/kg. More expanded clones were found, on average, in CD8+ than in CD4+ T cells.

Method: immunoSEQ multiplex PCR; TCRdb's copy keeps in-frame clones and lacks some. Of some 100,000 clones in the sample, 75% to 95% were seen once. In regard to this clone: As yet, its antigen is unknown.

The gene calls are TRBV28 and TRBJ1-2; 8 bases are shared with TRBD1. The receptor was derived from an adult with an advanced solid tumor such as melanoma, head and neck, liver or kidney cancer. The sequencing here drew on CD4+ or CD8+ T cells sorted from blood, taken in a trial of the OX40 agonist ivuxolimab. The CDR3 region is CASSLSGQGHYGYTF. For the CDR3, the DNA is TGTGCCAGCAGTTTAAGCGGACAGGGCCACTATGGCTACACCTTC.